This TCR beta chain was found in a study of shared clonotypes between healthy human individuals. The overall study: Per-donor plates numbered three CD4 naive, three CD4 memory, two CD8 naive and one CD8 memory.

Produced via immunoSEQ multiplex PCR; TCRdb's table is partial and in-frame only. The sample has around 2.1 million clones; about 93% are singletons. Positively selected for CCR7, the CD45RO-negative cells used as naive CD8 cells excluded terminally differentiated effector memory CD45RA+ cells. Study-wide results and limits: Sampling involved blood alone; tissue repertoires likely differ.

From germline, CDR1 is MNHEY and CDR2 SMNVEV (reference sequence). This CDR3 contains 16 residues. The V segment lost 7 bases and the J segment 6 bases; nucleotides outside the gene matches: 15. With respect to this clone: The antigen is not known.

The material sequenced was naive CD8+ T cells from PBMCs. This TCR was recovered from a man younger than 35 in good health. Some clones in this sample may be carry-over from other donors' samples. The V gene is TRBV27, the J gene TRBJ2-3, with 8 bases that match TRBD1. CDR3 sequence: CASKGDRWGGTDTQYF. The DNA for the CDR3 is TGTGCCAGCAAAGGGGACAGGTGGGGTGGGACGGATACGCAGTATTTT.